The present T cell receptor (beta chain) was sequenced within a study of early T cells in non-severe SARS-CoV-2 infection. Germline CDR1 reads MDHEN; CDR2 reads SYDVKM. This CDR3 has 15 amino acids. Deletions cut 5 bases from V and 2 bases from J, with 12 bases between. This clonotype came up a few times. Using its own MiXCR run on the 5' RACE reads, TCRdb lists one record per CDR3 protein. The data show about 28,000 distinct CDR3 sequences, with 5% to 6.5% seen just once and approximately 30% held by the top ten. The chain recombines TRBV28 with TRBJ1-4; possibly TRBD1 for D (5 bases). Material: whole blood, obtained at baseline. This clonotype was obtained from an adult who was a healthcare worker with PCR-confirmed SARS-CoV-2 infection or an uninfected control (not recorded which). The CDR3 coding sequence is TGTGCCAGCAGTGTCCAGGGATCGACTAATGAAAAACTGTTTTTT. It specifies CASSVQGSTNEKLFF.